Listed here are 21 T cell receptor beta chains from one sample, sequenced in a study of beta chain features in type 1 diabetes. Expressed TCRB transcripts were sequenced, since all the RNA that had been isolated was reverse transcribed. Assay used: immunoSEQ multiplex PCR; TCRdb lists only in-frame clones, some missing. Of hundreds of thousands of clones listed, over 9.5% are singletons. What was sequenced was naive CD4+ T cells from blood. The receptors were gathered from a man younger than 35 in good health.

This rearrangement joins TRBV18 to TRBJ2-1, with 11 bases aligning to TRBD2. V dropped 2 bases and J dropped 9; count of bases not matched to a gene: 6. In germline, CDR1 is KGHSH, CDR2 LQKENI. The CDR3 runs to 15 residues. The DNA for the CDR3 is TGTGCCAGCTCACCAGGCCTAGCGGGAGGCGGTGAGCAGTTCTTC. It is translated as CASSPGLAGGGEQFF.

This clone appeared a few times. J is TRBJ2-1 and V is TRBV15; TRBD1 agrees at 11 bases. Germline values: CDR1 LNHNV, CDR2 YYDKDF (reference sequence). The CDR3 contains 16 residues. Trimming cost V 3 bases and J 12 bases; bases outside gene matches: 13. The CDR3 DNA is TGTGCCACCAGCAGGGACAGGGGGCGAACGGATTCTGGGCAGTTCTTC. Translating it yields CATSRDRGRTDSGQFF. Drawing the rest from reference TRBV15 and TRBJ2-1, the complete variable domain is DAMVIQNPRYQVTQFGKPVTLSCSQTLNHNVMYWYQQKSSQAPKLLFHYYDKDFNNEADTPDNFQSRRPNTSFCFLDIRSPGLGDTAMYLCATSRDRGRTDSGQFFGPGTRLTVL.

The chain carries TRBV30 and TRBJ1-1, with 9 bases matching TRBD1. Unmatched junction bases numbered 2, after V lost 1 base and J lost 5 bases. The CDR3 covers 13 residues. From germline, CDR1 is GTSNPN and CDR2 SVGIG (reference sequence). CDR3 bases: TGTGCCTGGAGTGCGGACAGGGGTACTGAAGCTTTCTTT. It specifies CAWSADRGTEAFF.

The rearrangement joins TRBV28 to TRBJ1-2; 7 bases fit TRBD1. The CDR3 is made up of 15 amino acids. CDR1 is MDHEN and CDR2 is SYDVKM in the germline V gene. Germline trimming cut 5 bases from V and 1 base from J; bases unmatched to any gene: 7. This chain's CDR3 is CASSTRTGINYGYTF. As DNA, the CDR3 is TGTGCCAGCAGTACAAGGACAGGAATTAACTATGGCTACACCTTC.

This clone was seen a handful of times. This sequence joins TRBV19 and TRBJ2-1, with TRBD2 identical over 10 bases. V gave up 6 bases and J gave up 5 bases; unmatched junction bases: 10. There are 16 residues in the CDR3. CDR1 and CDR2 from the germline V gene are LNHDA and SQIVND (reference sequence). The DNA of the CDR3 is TGTGCCAGTAGGGTACCGGGACTAGCGACGAACAATGAGCAGTTCTTC. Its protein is CASRVPGLATNNEQFF.

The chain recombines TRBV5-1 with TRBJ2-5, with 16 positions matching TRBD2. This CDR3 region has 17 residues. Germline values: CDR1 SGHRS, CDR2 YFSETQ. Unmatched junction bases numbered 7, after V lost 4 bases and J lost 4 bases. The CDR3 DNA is TGCGCCAGCAGCCCGGCTGGGACTAGCGGGGGGGGAGAGACCCAGTACTTC. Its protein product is CASSPAGTSGGGETQYF.

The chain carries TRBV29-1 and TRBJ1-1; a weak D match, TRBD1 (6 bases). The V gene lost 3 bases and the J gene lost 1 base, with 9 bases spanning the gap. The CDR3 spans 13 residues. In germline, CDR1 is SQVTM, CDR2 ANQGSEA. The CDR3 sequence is CSVEWGQNTEAFF. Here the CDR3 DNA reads TGCAGCGTTGAGTGGGGGCAGAACACTGAAGCTTTCTTT.

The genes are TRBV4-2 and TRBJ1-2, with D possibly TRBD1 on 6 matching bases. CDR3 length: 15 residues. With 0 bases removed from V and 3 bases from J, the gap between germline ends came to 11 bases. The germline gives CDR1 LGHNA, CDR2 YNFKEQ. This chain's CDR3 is CASSQDRTEDYGYTF. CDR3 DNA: TGTGCCAGCAGCCAAGATAGGACAGAGGACTATGGCTACACCTTC.

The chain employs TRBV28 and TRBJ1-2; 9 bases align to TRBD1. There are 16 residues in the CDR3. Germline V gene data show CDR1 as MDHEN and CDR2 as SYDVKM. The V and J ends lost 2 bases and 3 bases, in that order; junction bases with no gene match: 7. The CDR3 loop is CASSLILRQGDYGYTF. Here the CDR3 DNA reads TGTGCCAGCAGTTTAATTCTGAGACAGGGGGACTATGGCTACACCTTC.

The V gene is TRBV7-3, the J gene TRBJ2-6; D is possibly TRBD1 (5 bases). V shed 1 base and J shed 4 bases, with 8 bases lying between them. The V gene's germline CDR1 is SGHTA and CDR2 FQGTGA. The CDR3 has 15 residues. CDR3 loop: CASSLRGRGANVLTF. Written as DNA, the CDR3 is TGTGCCAGCAGCTTAAGGGGCAGGGGGGCCAACGTCCTGACTTTC.

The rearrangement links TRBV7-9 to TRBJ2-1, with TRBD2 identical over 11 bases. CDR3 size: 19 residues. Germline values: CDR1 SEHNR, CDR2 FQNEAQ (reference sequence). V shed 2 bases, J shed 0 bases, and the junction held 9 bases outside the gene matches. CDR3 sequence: CASSLRRLAGPSSYNEQFF. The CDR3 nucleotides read TGTGCCAGCAGCTTAAGAAGACTAGCGGGACCTAGCTCCTACAATGAGCAGTTCTTC.

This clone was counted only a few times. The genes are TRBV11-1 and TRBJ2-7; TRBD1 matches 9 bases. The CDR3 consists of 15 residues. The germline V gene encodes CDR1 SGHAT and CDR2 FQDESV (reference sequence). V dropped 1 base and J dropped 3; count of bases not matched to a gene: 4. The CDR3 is CASSLDTGQGYEQYF. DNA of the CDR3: TGTGCCAGCAGCTTAGATACGGGACAGGGCTACGAGCAGTACTTC. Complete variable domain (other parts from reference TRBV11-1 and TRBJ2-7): EAEVAQSPRYKITEKSQAVAFWCDPISGHATLYWYRQILGQGPELLVQFQDESVVDDSQLPKDRFSAERLKGVDSTLKIQPAELGDSAMYLCASSLDTGQGYEQYFGPGTRLTVT.

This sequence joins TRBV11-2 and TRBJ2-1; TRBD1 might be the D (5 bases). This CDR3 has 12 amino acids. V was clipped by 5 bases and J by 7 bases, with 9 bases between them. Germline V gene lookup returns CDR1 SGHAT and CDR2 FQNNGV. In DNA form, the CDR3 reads TGTGCCAGCAGCACACAGGTGAATGAGCAGTTCTTC. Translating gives CASSTQVNEQFF.

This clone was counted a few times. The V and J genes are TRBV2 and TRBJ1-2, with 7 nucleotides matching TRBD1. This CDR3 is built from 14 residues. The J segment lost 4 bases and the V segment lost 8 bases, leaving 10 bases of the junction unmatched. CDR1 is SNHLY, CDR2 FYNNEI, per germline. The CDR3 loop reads CASQKGGNGYGYTF. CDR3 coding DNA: TGTGCCAGCCAAAAAGGGGGCAACGGCTATGGCTACACCTTC.

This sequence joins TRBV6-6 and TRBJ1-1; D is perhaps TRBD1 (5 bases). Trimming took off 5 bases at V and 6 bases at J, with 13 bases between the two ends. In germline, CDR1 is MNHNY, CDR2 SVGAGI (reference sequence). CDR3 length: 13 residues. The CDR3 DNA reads TGTGCCAGCAGTGATGGGGGGAGACCTGAAGCTTTCTTT. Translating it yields CASSDGGRPEAFF.

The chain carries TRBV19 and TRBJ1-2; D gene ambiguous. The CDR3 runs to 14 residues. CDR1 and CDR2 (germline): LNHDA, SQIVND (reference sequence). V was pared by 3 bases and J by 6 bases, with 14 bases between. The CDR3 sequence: CASSMRAPGDGYTF. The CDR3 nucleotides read TGTGCCAGTAGTATGCGAGCTCCGGGAGATGGCTACACCTTC. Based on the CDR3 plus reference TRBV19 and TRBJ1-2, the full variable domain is DGGITQSPKYLFRKEGQNVTLSCEQNLNHDAMYWYRQDPGQGLRLIYYSQIVNDFQKGDIAEGYSVSREKKESFPLTVTSAQKNPTAFYLCASSMRAPGDGYTFGSGTRLTVV.

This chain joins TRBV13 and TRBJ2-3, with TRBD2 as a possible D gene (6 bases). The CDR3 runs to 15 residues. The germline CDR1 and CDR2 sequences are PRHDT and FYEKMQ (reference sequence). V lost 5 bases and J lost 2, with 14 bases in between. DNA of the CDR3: TGTGCCAGCAGCCTTCCGGGAGAGAACACAGATACGCAGTATTTT. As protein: CASSLPGENTDTQYF.

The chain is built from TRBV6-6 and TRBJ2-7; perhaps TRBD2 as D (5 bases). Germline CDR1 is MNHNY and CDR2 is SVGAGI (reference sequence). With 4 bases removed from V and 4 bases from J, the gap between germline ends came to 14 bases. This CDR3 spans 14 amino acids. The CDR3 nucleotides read TGTGCCAGCAGTTCCCCTGGACTTATTTACGAGCAGTACTTC. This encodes CASSSPGLIYEQYF.

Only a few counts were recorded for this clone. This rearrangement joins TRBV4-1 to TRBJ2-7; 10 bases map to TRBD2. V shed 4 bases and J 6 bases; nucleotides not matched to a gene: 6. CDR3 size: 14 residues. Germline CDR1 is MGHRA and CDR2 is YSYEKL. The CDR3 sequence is CASSPLAGVGEQYF. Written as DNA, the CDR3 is TGCGCCAGCAGCCCTCTAGCGGGAGTTGGCGAGCAGTACTTC.

The CDR3 region has the DNA TGCGCCAGCAGCCTCATGAGTTCTGGGGCCAACGTCCTGACTTTC. This sequence encodes CASSLMSSGANVLTF. V is TRBV5-1 and J is TRBJ2-6; D ambiguous. Germline V lookup: CDR1 SGHRS, CDR2 YFSETQ. The V end lost 4 bases, the J end lost 1 base, and 9 bases lay between the germline ends. The CDR3 spans 15 residues.

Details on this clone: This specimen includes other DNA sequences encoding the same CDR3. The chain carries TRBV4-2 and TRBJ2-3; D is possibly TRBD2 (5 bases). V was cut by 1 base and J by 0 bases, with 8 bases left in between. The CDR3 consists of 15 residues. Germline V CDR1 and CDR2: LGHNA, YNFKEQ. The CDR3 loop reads CASSQVTGSTDTQYF. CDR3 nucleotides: TGTGCCAGCAGCCAAGTAACGGGAAGCACAGATACGCAGTATTTT.